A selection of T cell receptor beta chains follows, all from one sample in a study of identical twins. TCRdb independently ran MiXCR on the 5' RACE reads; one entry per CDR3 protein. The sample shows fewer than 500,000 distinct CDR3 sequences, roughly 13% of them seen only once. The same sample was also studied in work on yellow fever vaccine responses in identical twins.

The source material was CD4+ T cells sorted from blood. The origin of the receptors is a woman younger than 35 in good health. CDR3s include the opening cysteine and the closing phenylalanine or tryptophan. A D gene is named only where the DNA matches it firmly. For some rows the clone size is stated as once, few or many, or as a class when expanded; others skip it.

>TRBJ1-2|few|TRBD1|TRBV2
CASSAGQANYGYTF
TGTGCCAGCAGTGCGGGACAGGCTAACTATGGCTACACCTTC
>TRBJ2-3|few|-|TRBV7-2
CASSLSAGGTRRTDTQYF
TGTGCCAGCAGCTTATCGGCCGGGGGGACAAGGAGAACAGATACGCAGTATTTT
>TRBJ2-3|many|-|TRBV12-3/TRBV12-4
CASSFSTTRATGTQYF
TGTGCCAGCAGTTTTTCGACTACCAGGGCCACCGGAACGCAGTATTTT
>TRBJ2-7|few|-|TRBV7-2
CASSLVSGLGAYEQYF
TGTGCCAGCAGCTTAGTTTCGGGGCTAGGCGCCTACGAGCAGTACTTC
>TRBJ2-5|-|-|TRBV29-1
CSGGAGASQETQYF
TGCAGCGGGGGGGCAGGAGCCTCCCAAGAGACCCAGTACTTC
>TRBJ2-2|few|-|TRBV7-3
CASSLSAGELFF
TGTGCCAGCAGCTTAAGTGCCGGGGAGCTGTTTTTT
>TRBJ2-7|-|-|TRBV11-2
CASSSDRISHEQYF
TGTGCCAGCAGCTCGGACCGGATTTCCCACGAGCAGTACTTC
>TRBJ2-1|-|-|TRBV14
CASTKGNARNEQFF
TGTGCCAGCACCAAGGGAAATGCCCGCAATGAGCAGTTCTTC
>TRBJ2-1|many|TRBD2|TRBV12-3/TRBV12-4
CASSPRTSGLDYNEQFF
TGTGCCAGCAGTCCCCGGACTAGCGGGTTGGATTACAATGAGCAGTTCTTC
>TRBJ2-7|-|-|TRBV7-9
CASSLGSGSSF
TGTGCCAGCAGCTTAGGAAGCGGGTCGTCCTTC
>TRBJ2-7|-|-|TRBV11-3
CAGPSQGKCYEQYF
TGTGCCGGACCATCACAGGGAAAATGCTACGAGCAGTACTTC
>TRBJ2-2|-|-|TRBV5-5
CASSLASGIVPGELFF
TGTGCCAGCAGCTTGGCCTCAGGGATAGTCCCCGGGGAGCTGTTTTTT
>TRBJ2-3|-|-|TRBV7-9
CASSLEAGDDTQYF
TGTGCCAGCAGCTTAGAAGCAGGAGATGATACGCAGTATTTT
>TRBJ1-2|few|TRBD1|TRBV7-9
CASSPGQGYLGYTF
TGTGCCAGCAGCCCCGGACAGGGGTACCTTGGCTACACCTTC
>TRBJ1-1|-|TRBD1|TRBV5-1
CASRRTGENTEAFF
TGCGCCAGCAGAAGGACAGGGGAGAACACTGAAGCTTTCTTT
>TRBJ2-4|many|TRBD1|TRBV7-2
CASTHDRGHAKNIQYF
TGTGCCAGCACCCATGACAGGGGACACGCCAAAAACATTCAGTACTTC
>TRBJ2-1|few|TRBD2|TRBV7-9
CASSPPTSPMSYNEQFF
TGTGCCAGCAGCCCACCGACTAGCCCGATGTCCTACAATGAGCAGTTCTTC
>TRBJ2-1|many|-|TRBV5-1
CASSLVANNEQFF
TGCGCCAGCAGCTTGGTTGCGAACAATGAGCAGTTCTTC
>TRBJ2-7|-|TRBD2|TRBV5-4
CASSSGGEGYEQYF
TGTGCCAGCAGCTCCGGGGGGGAAGGATACGAGCAGTACTTC
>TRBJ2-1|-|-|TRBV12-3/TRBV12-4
CASSLYGDSYNEQFF
TGTGCCAGCAGTTTATACGGGGACTCCTACAATGAGCAGTTCTTC
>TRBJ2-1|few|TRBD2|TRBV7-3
CASSLTGSSGGINEQFF
TGTGCCAGCAGCTTAACGGGGTCGAGCGGGGGGATCAATGAGCAGTTCTTC
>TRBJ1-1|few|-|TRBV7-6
CASSLREKNTEAFF
TGTGCCAGCAGCTTAAGGGAAAAGAACACTGAAGCTTTCTTT
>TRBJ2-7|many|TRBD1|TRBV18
CASSPGTGYEQYF
TGCGCCAGCAGCCCCGGGACAGGGTACGAGCAGTACTTC
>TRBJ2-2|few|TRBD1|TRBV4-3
CASSRDSLAGELFF
TGCGCCAGCAGCCGGGACAGCTTGGCCGGGGAGCTGTTTTTT
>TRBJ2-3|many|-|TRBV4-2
CASSQASGGTDTQYF
TGTGCCAGCAGCCAAGCGAGCGGAGGCACAGATACGCAGTATTTT
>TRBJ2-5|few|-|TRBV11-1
CASSRSTEETQYF
TGTGCCAGCAGCCGCTCGACAGAAGAGACCCAGTACTTC
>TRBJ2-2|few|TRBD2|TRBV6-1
CDSRQRTSGRTGELFF
TGTGACAGCAGACAAAGGACTAGCGGGAGAACCGGGGAGCTGTTTTTT